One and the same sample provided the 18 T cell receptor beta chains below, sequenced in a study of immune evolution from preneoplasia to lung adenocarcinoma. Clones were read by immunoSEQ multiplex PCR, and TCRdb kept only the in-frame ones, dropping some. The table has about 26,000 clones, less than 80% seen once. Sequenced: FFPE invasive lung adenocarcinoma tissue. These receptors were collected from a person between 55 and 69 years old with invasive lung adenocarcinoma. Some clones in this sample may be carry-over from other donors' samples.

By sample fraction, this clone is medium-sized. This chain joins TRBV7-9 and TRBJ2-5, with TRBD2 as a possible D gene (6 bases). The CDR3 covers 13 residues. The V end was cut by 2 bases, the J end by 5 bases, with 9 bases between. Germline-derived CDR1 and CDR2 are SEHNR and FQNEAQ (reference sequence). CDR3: CASSLSGGETQYF. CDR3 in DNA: TGTGCCAGCAGCTTATCTGGGGGGGAGACCCAGTACTTC. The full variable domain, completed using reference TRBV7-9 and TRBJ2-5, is DTGVSQNPRHKITKRGQNVTFRCDPISEHNRLYWYRQTLGQGPEFLTYFQNEAQLEKSRLLSDRFSAERPKGSFSTLEIQRTEQGDSAMYLCASSLSGGETQYFGPGTRLLVL.

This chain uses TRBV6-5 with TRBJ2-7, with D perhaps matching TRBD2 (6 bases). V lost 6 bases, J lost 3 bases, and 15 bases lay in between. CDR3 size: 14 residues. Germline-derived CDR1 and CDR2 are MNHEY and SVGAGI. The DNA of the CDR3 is TGTGCCAGCAGCACCGCCGGGAGTAACTACGAGCAGTACTTC. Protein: CASSTAGSNYEQYF.

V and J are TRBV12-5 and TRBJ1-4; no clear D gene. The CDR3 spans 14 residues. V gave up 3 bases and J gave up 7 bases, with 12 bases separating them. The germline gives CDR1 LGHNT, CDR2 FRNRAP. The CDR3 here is CASGFGGSGEKLFF. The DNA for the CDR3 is TGTGCTAGTGGTTTCGGAGGCTCAGGTGAAAAACTGTTTTTT.

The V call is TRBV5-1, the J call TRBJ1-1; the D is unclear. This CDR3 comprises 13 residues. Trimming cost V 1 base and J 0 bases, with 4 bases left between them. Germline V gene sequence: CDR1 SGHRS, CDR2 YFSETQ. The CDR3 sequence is CASSLTMNTEAFF. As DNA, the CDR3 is TGCGCCAGCAGCTTGACTATGAACACTGAAGCTTTCTTT. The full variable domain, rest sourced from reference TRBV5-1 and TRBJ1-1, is KAGVTQTPRYLIKTRGQQVTLSCSPISGHRSVSWYQQTPGQGLQFLFEYFSETQRNKGNFPGRFSGRQFSNSRSEMNVSTLELGDSALYLCASSLTMNTEAFFGQGTRLTVV.

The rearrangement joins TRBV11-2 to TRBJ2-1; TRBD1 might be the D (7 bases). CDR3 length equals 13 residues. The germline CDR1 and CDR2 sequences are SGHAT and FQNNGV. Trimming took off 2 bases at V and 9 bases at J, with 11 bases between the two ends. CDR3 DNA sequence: TGTGCCAGCAGCTTAAGGAGGGGGCTTGAGCAGTTCTTC. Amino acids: CASSLRRGLEQFF. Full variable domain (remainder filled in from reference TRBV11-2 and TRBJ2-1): EAGVAQSPRYKIIEKRQSVAFWCNPISGHATLYWYQQILGQGPKLLIQFQNNGVVDDSQLPKDRFSAERLKGVDSTLKIQPAKLEDSAVYLCASSLRRGLEQFFGPGTRLTVL.

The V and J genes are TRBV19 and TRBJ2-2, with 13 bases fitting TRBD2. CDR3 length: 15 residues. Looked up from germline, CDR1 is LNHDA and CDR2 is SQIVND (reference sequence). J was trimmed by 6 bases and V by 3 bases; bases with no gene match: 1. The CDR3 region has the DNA TGTGCCAGTAGTATGGGACTAGCGGGATCCGGGGAGCTGTTTTTT. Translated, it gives CASSMGLAGSGELFF.

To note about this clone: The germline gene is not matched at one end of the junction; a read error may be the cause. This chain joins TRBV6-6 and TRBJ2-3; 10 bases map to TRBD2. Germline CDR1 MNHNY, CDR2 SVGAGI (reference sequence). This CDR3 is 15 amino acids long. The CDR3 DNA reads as TGTACCAGCAGTACCGGGACTAGCGGCACAGATACGCAGTATTTT. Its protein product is CTSSTGTSGTDTQYF.

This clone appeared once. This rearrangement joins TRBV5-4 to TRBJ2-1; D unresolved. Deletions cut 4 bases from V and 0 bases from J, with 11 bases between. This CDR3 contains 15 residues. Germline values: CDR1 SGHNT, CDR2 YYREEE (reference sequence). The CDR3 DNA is TGTGCCAGCAGCCCTCAAATGAGCTCCTACAATGAGCAGTTCTTC. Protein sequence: CASSPQMSSYNEQFF.

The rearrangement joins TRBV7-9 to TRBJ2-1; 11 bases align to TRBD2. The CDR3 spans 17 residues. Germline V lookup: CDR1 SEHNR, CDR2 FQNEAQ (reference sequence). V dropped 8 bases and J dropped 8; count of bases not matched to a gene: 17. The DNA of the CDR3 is TGTGCCAGCGCCCTTGAAAAGGGACTAGCGGCACCTGATGAGCAGTTCTTC. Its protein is CASALEKGLAAPDEQFF.

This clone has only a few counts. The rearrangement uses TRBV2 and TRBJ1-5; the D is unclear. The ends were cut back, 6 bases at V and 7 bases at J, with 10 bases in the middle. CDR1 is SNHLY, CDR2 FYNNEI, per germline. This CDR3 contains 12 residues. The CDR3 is CASSTPPQPQHF. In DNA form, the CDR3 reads TGTGCCAGCAGCACTCCTCCCCAGCCCCAGCATTTT.

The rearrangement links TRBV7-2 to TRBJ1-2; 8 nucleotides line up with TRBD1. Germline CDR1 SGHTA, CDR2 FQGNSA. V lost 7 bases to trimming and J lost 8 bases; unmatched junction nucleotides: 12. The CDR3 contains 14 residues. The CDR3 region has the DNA TGTGCCAGCAACAGACAGGGGTGGAGTGGCGGCTACACCTTC. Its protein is CASNRQGWSGGYTF.

Here the CDR3 DNA reads TGTGCCAGCAGCCCTGGTATGACAGGGCATGGCTACACCTTC. This codes for CASSPGMTGHGYTF. This chain connects TRBV7-9 to TRBJ1-2, with TRBD1 matching over 7 bases. CDR1 is SEHNR and CDR2 is FQNEAQ in the germline V gene (reference sequence). V shed 5 bases, J shed 6 bases, and the junction held 9 bases outside the gene matches. This CDR3 contains 14 residues.

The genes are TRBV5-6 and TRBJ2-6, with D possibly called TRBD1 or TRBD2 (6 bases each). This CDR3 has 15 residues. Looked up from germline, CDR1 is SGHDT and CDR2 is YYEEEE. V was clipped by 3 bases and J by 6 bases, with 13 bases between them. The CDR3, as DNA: TGTGCCAGCAGCTCCAAGACGGGGGCGGCCAACGTCCTGACTTTC. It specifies CASSSKTGAANVLTF.

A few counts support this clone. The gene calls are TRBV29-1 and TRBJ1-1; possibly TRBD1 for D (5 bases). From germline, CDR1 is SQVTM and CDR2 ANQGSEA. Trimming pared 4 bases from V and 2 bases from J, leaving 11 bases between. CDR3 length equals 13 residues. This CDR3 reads CSVVVRANTEAFF. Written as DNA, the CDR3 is TGCAGCGTTGTCGTCAGGGCAAACACTGAAGCTTTCTTT.

CDR3 DNA: TGTGCCAGCAGCTTCGAAGCGGCCTACGAGCAGTACTTC. Its protein product is CASSFEAAYEQYF. V gene TRBV11-2 combines with J gene TRBJ2-7; D might be TRBD2 (5 bases). Trimming removed 3 bases from V and 2 bases from J, with 8 bases in between. The germline V gene has CDR1 SGHAT and CDR2 FQNNGV. The CDR3 has 13 residues.

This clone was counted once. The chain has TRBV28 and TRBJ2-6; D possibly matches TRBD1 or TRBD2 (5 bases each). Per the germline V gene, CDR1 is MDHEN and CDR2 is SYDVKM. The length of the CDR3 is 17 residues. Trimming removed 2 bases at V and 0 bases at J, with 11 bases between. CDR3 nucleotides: TGTGCCAGCAGTTTAGGGGGTGGGAGCTCTGGGGCCAACGTCCTGACTTTC. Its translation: CASSLGGGSSGANVLTF.

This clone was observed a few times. CDR3 bases: TGTGCCAGCAACTTCGTGGGGGAGACCCAGTACTTC. This gives the protein CASNFVGETQYF. V and J are TRBV5-5 and TRBJ2-5; D remains unclear. The CDR3 extends over 12 amino acids. Germline values: CDR1 SGHKS, CDR2 YYEKEE (reference sequence). V gave up 6 bases and J gave up 5 bases, with 11 bases separating them.

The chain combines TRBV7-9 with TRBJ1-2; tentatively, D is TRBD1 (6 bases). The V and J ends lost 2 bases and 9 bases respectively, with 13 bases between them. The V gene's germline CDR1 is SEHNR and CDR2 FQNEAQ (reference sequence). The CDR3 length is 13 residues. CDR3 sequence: CASSLRAGDRYTF. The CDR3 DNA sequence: TGTGCCAGCAGCTTAAGGGCAGGGGATCGCTACACCTTC.